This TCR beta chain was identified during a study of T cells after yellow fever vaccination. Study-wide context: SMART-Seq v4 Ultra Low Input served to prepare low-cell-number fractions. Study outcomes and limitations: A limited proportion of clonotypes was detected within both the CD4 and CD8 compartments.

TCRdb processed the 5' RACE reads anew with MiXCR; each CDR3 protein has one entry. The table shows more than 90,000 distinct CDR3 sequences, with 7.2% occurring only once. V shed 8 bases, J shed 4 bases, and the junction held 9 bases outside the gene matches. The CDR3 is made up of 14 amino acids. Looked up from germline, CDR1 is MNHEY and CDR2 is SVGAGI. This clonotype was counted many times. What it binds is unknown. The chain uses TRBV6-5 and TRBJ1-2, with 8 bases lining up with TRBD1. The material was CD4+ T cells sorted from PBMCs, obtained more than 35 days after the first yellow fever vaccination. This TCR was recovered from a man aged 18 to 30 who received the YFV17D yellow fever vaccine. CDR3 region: CASHVGTGPYGYTF. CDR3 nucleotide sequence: TGTGCCAGCCACGTGGGGACAGGCCCCTATGGCTACACCTTC.